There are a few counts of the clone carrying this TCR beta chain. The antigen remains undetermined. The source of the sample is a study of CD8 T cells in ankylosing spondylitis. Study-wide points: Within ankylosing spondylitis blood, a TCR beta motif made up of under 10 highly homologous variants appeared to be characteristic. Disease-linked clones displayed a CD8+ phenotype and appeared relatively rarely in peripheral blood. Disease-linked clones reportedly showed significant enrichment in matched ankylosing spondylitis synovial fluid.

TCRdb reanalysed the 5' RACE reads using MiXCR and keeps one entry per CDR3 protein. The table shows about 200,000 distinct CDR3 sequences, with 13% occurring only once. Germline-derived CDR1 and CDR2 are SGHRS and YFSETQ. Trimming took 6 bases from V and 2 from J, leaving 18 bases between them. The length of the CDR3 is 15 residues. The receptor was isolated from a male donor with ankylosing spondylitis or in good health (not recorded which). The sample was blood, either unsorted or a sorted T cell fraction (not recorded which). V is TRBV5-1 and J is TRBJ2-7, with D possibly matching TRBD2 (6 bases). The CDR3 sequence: CASKRTGLATYEQYF. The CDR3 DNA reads TGCGCCAGCAAAAGGACGGGACTCGCCACCTACGAGCAGTACTTC. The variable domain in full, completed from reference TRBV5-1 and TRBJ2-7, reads KAGVTQTPRYLIKTRGQQVTLSCSPISGHRSVSWYQQTPGQGLQFLFEYFSETQRNKGNFPGRFSGRQFSNSRSEMNVSTLELGDSALYLCASKRTGLATYEQYFGPGTRLTVT.